This TCR beta chain appears in the sequencing data of a study of radiotherapy plus CTLA-4 blockade in lung cancer. Here immunoSEQ multiplex PCR was the method, and the copy in TCRdb shows in-frame clones only, minus some. The sample consists of 85,000 to 90,000 clones, approximately 86% of them appearing once. Germline-derived CDR1 and CDR2 are MNHEY and SMNVEV (reference sequence). V lost 4 bases and J lost 2, with 3 bases in between. The CDR3 contains 12 residues. This TCR was sampled from a human donor with non-small cell lung cancer that progressed on radiotherapy plus ipilimumab. Sequenced material: peripheral blood, taken from a patient treated with radiotherapy plus ipilimumab. This chain connects TRBV27 to TRBJ1-5; D ambiguous. The CDR3 loop is CASSSGNQPQHF. In nucleotides, the CDR3 is TGTGCCAGCAGTTCGGGCAATCAGCCCCAGCATTTT.